This TCR beta chain comes out of a study of monozygotic twins with inflammatory bowel disease (dated by TCRdb to about 2019). Background on the whole study: The full study comprised 28 monozygotic twin pairs: nine German pairs (four IBD-concordant, five IBD-discordant) and 19 IBD-discordant Danish pairs. The search for disease-associated traits relied mainly on comparing IBD patients with their genetically identical healthy co-twins within discordant pairs. Each individual had, on average, about 151 000 unique TCRalpha sequences and 181 000 unique TCRbeta sequences available for analysis.

Measured from the cysteine to the phenylalanine, the CDR3 is 13 residues long. No DNA has been recorded. Sequences SGHAT (CDR1) and FQNNGV (CDR2) are obtained from the germline V gene. From each donor, an approximately 2.3 ml peripheral blood sample was collected into PAXgene tubes and kept at -80 degrees C. Total RNA was isolated from whole blood with the PAXgene blood miRNA kit on an automated QIAcube, without T cell sorting. Peripheral blood from monozygotic twin pairs, either concordant or discordant for inflammatory bowel disease, underwent deep TCRalpha and TCRbeta repertoire profiling that used unique molecular barcoding. For every twin pair, smoking habits were documented, and each individual was categorised as a current, former or never smoker. Points the paper makes about the study in general: Because patients received different immunosuppressive treatments, the repertoires may have picked up extra background noise and variability between individuals. The analysis was unable to tell different T cell subtypes apart. No difference in repertoire similarity was observed between concordant and discordant twins, possibly owing to limited statistical power. No single strong signal or clonotype linked to IBD turned up in the results, so the idea that one exists was not supported. IBD patients had lower TCRbeta repertoire diversity, measured by the inverse Simpson index, than their healthy co-twins. IBD patients shared fewer clonotypes with other individuals than healthy twins did, most markedly in patients showing signs of disease activity.

Notes on this clonotype: Its antigen remains undetermined.

The library was obtained by 5' RACE. For each TCR library, 3,000 to 4,000 ng of total RNA was used. For each sample, cDNA was synthesized in eight separate reactions using SMARTScribe reverse transcriptase. During cDNA synthesis, unique molecular identifiers containing a 6-nucleotide sample barcode were introduced by template switching. TCRalpha and TCRbeta cDNA was amplified in two nested PCRs of 16 and 9 cycles, and bead purification was carried out after each PCR. Before amplification, cDNA was treated with uracil DNA-glycosylase and purified using the QIAquick PCR purification kit. The second PCR was the step at which Illumina TruSeq-compatible adapters and sample-specific barcodes were added. Library quality and concentration were assessed using TapeStation and Qubit, and roughly 5.5 ng of each library was pooled. Sequencing of pooled libraries was carried out on an Illumina HiSeq2500 single-index Rapid Run using 2 x 100 bp reads and custom sequencing primers. Per the source publication's procedure: MiGEC version 1.2.6 was used for UMI-based consensus assembly to correct PCR and sequencing errors. MiXCR version 2.1.1 was used for V(D)J alignment, clonotype assembly and CDR3 extraction. Gene usage, clonotype sharing and MAIT/NKT TCR abundance were normalised by analysing the top 1000, 10 000 and 20 000 clonotypes per sample. After downsampling to 27 000 UMIs, diversity was calculated as the inverse Simpson index using the vegan R package. Paired Mann-Whitney U tests on discordant twin pairs were used, with Benjamini-Hochberg multiple-testing correction. Through TCRdb reprocessing, the reads give one entry per CDR3 protein sequence; DNA is omitted. These V and J calls originate from TCRdb's pipeline instead of the authors' own analysis. The table for this sample shows under 150,000 distinct CDR3 sequences. The ten largest clones take up 2.4% of the sample.

Source material: blood. The rearranged chain carries TRBV11-2 and TRBJ2-3. The clonotype comes from a human donor with ulcerative colitis or Crohn's disease, or a healthy co-twin of an affected twin (not recorded which). CDR3 sequence: CASSLSWTDTQYF. Beyond the CDR3, the reference TRBV11-2 and TRBJ2-3 genes provide the residues; the full variable domain reads: EAGVAQSPRYKIIEKRQSVAFWCNPISGHATLYWYQQILGQGPKLLIQFQNNGVVDDSQLPKDRFSAERLKGVDSTLKIQPAKLEDSAVYLCASSLSWTDTQYFGPGTRLTVL.